The 10 T cell receptor beta chains below come from one sample, sequenced in a study of blood T cell repertoires in COVID-19. Assay: immunoSEQ multiplex PCR; the TCRdb copy retains only in-frame clones and omits some. Altogether fewer than 60,000 clones are present, approximately 83% being singletons, with the ten largest covering just under 7%. The sequencing sample was made of peripheral blood. These receptors were taken from a man in his 70s with active COVID-19.

This chain links TRBV10-3 with TRBJ2-1; possibly TRBD1 for D (5 bases). The CDR3 contains 12 residues. The V end was cut by 6 bases, the J end by 4 bases, with 7 bases between. Germline CDR1 ENHRY, CDR2 SYGVKD. The CDR3 DNA sequence: TGTGCCATCAGGTCAGGGTACAATGAGCAGTTCTTC. As protein: CAIRSGYNEQFF.

The V gene is TRBV29-1, the J gene TRBJ1-3; 9 bases match TRBD1. There are 15 residues in the CDR3. Losses at the gene ends were 4 bases for V and 4 bases for J; bases not matched to a gene: 8. The germline V gene encodes CDR1 SQVTM and CDR2 ANQGSEA. DNA of the CDR3: TGCAGCGTTGGAAAGGGGACAGGGCCCGGAAACACCATATATTTT. It codes for CSVGKGTGPGNTIYF. Supplemented by reference TRBV29-1 and TRBJ1-3, the full variable domain reads SAVISQKPSRDICQRGTSLTIQCQVDSQVTMMFWYRQQPGQSLTLIATANQGSEATYESGFVIDKFPISRPNLTFSTLTVSNMSPEDSSIYLCSVGKGTGPGNTIYFGEGSWLTVV.

The chain recombines TRBV19 with TRBJ2-6, with D uncertain. The germline gives CDR1 LNHDA, CDR2 SQIVND (reference sequence). The CDR3 contains 13 residues. V was cut by 7 bases and J by 1 base, with 5 bases left in between. CDR3 nucleotide sequence: TGTGCCAGTACAATTTCTGGGGCCAACGTCCTGACTTTC. It codes for CASTISGANVLTF.

The chain combines TRBV3-1 (or the pseudogene TRBV3-2) with TRBJ1-5; D unclear. This CDR3 contains 14 residues. The germline V gene has CDR1 LGHDT and CDR2 YNNKEL (reference sequence). V was trimmed by 4 bases and J by 4 bases, leaving 11 bases between them. CDR3 nucleotide sequence: TGTGCCAGCAGCCCAAACGGCGGGAATCAGCCCCAGCATTTT. Residues: CASSPNGGNQPQHF.

V gene TRBV6-4 combines with J gene TRBJ2-2; perhaps TRBD1 as D (5 bases). The CDR3 extends over 14 amino acids. Trimming took 0 bases from V and 5 from J, leaving 7 bases between them. Germline V lookup: CDR1 MRHNA, CDR2 SNTAGT. The CDR3 protein is CASSDSAGTGELFF. CDR3 in DNA: TGTGCCAGCAGTGACTCAGCAGGGACCGGGGAGCTGTTTTTT.

CDR3 sequence reads: CAWSVQQGTEAFF. CDR3 sequence (DNA): TGTGCCTGGAGTGTACAACAGGGGACTGAAGCTTTCTTT. The J gene is TRBJ1-1, the V gene TRBV30, with 7 bases that match TRBD1. With V trimmed by 0 bases and J by 5 bases, 3 bases remained unmatched. The CDR3 contains 13 residues. Per the germline V gene, CDR1 is GTSNPN and CDR2 is SVGIG (reference sequence).

A single count supports this clone. V gene TRBV5-6 combines with J gene TRBJ1-2, with unresolved D. V lost 0 bases, J lost 5 bases, and 11 bases lay in between. Germline values: CDR1 SGHDT, CDR2 YYEEEE. The CDR3 extends over 14 amino acids. DNA for the CDR3: TGTGCCAGCAGCTTGGCGCGGGAGGTATATGGCTACACCTTC. This translates into CASSLAREVYGYTF.

The count of this clone is one. J is TRBJ2-7 and V is TRBV12-5, with D possibly TRBD2 on 6 matching bases. V was pared by 4 bases and J by 6 bases, with 13 bases between. The length of the CDR3 is 13 residues. The germline V gene has CDR1 LGHNT and CDR2 FRNRAP. The CDR3: CASGWDRDSEQYF. CDR3 nucleotide sequence: TGTGCTAGTGGTTGGGACCGGGACTCCGAGCAGTACTTC. Drawing the rest from reference TRBV12-5 and TRBJ2-7, the complete variable domain is DARVTQTPRHKVTEMGQEVTMRCQPILGHNTVFWYRQTMMQGLELLAYFRNRAPLDDSGMPKDRFSAEMPDATLATLKIQPSEPRDSAVYFCASGWDRDSEQYFGPGTRLTVT.

The chain uses TRBV3-1 (or the pseudogene TRBV3-2) and TRBJ2-7; 7 nucleotides match TRBD1. The junction had 8 bases not matched to a gene; V was cut back by 1 base and J by 2 bases. This CDR3 has 16 residues. Germline V gene data show CDR1 as LGHDT and CDR2 as YNNKEL (reference sequence). The CDR3 coding sequence is TGTGCCAGCAGCCAAGGGCCGGGACAGAGTACCTACGAGCAGTACTTC. Protein sequence: CASSQGPGQSTYEQYF.

This clone was observed once. V usage is TRBV7-3 and J usage is TRBJ1-1; TRBD1 matches at 8 bases. Germline V CDR1 and CDR2: SGHTA, FQGTGA. This CDR3 has 15 amino acids. V trimming: 5 bases; J trimming: 4 bases; junction bases outside the gene matches: 9. The CDR3 protein is CASSQTGEWGTEAFF. The CDR3 nucleotides read TGTGCCAGCAGCCAGACAGGGGAGTGGGGCACTGAAGCTTTCTTT.